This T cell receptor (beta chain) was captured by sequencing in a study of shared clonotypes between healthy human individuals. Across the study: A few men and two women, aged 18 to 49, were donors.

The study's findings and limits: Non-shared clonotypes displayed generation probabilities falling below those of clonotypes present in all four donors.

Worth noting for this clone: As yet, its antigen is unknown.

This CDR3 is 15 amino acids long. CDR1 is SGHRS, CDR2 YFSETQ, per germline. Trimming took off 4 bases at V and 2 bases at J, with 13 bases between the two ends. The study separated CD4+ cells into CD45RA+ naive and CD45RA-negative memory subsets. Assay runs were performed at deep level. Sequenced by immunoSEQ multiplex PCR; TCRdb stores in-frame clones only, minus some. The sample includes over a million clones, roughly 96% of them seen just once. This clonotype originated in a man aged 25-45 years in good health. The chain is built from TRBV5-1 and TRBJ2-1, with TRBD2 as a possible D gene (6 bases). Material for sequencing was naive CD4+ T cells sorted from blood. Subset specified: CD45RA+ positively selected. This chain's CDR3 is CASSIQTSPYNEQFF. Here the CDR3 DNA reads TGCGCCAGCAGCATCCAGACTAGTCCCTACAATGAGCAGTTCTTC.